These T cell receptor beta chains were read from a single sample in a study of OX40 agonist ivuxolimab in advanced cancers. Profiled with immunoSEQ multiplex PCR; TCRdb holds only in-frame clones, not every one. The sample consists of around 34,000 clones, 70% to 85% of them appearing once. Sequenced material: CD4+ or CD8+ T cells sorted from blood, taken in a trial of the OX40 agonist ivuxolimab. These receptors were collected from an adult with an advanced solid tumor such as melanoma, head and neck, liver or kidney cancer. CDR3s include the opening cysteine and the closing phenylalanine or tryptophan. A D gene is named only where the DNA matches it firmly. Rows give clone size only sometimes, using once, few, many, or a class for an expanded clone.

TRBV15	NA	TRBJ2-6	TRBD1	TGTGCCACCAGCACTACCCACTGGGACAGGGATGGAACTGGGGCCAACGTCCTGACTTTC	CATSTTHWDRDGTGANVLTF
TRBV7-9	NA	TRBJ1-1	TRBD1	TGTGCCAGCAGTCCTACCGGGACAGGGTTAAAGGGGAACACTGAAGCTTTCTTT	CASSPTGTGLKGNTEAFF
TRBV11-2	few	TRBJ2-7	NA	TGTGCCAGCAGCTTAGTTCAGGTCCCCTACGAGCAGTACTTC	CASSLVQVPYEQYF
TRBV5-6	NA	TRBJ2-7	TRBD1	TGTGCCAGCAGCTGGGACAGGGGGATCTACGAGCAGTACTTC	CASSWDRGIYEQYF
TRBV7-3	NA	TRBJ1-1	NA	TGTGCCAGCAGCTCTTGGCCGGGACAAGAAGCTTTCTTT	CASSSWPGQEAFF
TRBV14	NA	TRBJ2-2	NA	TGTGCCAGCAGCCAAGGCGGAACCTCGAACACCGGGGAGCTGTTTTTT	CASSQGGTSNTGELFF
TRBV27	NA	TRBJ1-4	NA	TGTGCCAGCAGTTTAACCCCGGGGGGGGCGGTATCTAATGAAAAACTGTTTTTT	CASSLTPGGAVSNEKLFF
TRBV7-8	NA	TRBJ2-7	TRBD2	TGTGCCAGCAGGCGGGGACTAGCGTACGAGCAGTACTTC	CASRRGLAYEQYF
TRBV27	NA	TRBJ1-6	NA	TGTGCCAGCAGTTTGGCAGGGACTATTTCACCCCTCCACTTT	CASSLAGTISPLHF
TRBV27	NA	TRBJ2-1	TRBD2	TGTGCCAGCAGCTTAAAGGGGACTAGCTTCTACAATGAGCAGTTCTTC	CASSLKGTSFYNEQFF
TRBV7-8	NA	TRBJ2-2	TRBD1	TGTGCCAGCAGAAGGGGGCCTGCGGACGGGGAGCTGTTTTTT	CASRRGPADGELFF
TRBV6-4	NA	TRBJ1-4	NA	TGTGCCAGCAGTGAAAGGGCCGGGCTGATGGGAAAACTGTTTTTT	CASSERAGLMGKLFF
TRBV5-6	NA	TRBJ2-7	NA	TGTGCCAGCAGCTTGGGCCAGGGCACCTATACCTACGAGCAGTACTTC	CASSLGQGTYTYEQYF
TRBV6-1	NA	TRBJ1-2	NA	TGTGCCAGCAGTGAGCAGAGACAGAAGACTTGGTATGGCTACACCTTC	CASSEQRQKTWYGYTF
TRBV29-1	NA	TRBJ2-1	NA	TGCAGCGTGAGGGACGCTAGAAATGAGCAGTTCTTC	CSVRDARNEQFF
TRBV4-3	NA	TRBJ1-6	NA	TGCGCCAGCAGCCAGGCCCACAGGGTTTGGAATTCACCCCTCCACTTT	CASSQAHRVWNSPLHF
TRBV7-2	once	TRBJ2-3	TRBD2	TGTGCCAGCAGCTTGTCCAGCGGGGGCATGGATACGCAGTATTTT	CASSLSSGGMDTQYF
TRBV6-4	NA	TRBJ2-2	TRBD2	TGTGCCAGCAGCTCCCCCAGCGGGAGGCCCGGGGAGCTGTTTTTT	CASSSPSGRPGELFF
TRBV30	NA	TRBJ1-2	NA	TGTGCCTGGGGGGGGACATTTTATGGCTACACCTTC	CAWGGTFYGYTF
TRBV27	NA	TRBJ2-1	TRBD1	TGTGCCAGCAGTTTCCTGACAGGGGTGAAGGATGAGCAGTTCTTC	CASSFLTGVKDEQFF
TRBV6-5	NA	TRBJ2-1	NA	TGTGCCAGCAGGGTAGCGGACCCAACGAACAATGAGCAGTTCTTC	CASRVADPTNNEQFF
TRBV6-1	once	TRBJ2-7	TRBD1	TGTGCCAGCTCCTTCGGACAGGCCACCTACGAGCAGTACTTC	CASSFGQATYEQYF
TRBV9	NA	TRBJ2-2	TRBD1	TGTGCCAGCAGCGCCAAGGACAGGGGAGGAACCGGGGAGCTGTTTTTT	CASSAKDRGGTGELFF
TRBV14	NA	TRBJ2-3	NA	TGTGCCAGCAGCCAAGTTACGGGAAGCTTCGTTACGCAGTATTTT	CASSQVTGSFVTQYF
TRBV5-4	NA	TRBJ2-1	NA	TGTGCCAGCAGCTTGTGGGATTCTGTGCATGAGCAGTTCTTC	CASSLWDSVHEQFF
TRBV9	NA	TRBJ1-1	NA	TGTGCCAGCAGCGGAAACCCCGGGAGACCGCAGAACACTGAAGCTTTCTTT	CASSGNPGRPQNTEAFF
TRBV19	medium-sized	TRBJ1-3	NA	TGTGCCAGTAGTATAGCCCGACACAGGGCAGGAAACACCATATATTTT	CASSIARHRAGNTIYF
TRBV29-1	NA	TRBJ2-2	NA	TGCAGCGTCGCAATCTCCGGGGAGCTGTTTTTT	CSVAISGELFF
TRBV25-1	NA	TRBJ2-5	NA	TGTGCCAGCAGACAGTGGGAGACCCAGTACTTC	CASRQWETQYF
TRBV19	NA	TRBJ1-5	NA	TGTGCCAGTAGTATATTTTCTGTGGACCGCAGCAATCAGCCCCAGCATTTT	CASSIFSVDRSNQPQHF
TRBV4-2	NA	TRBJ2-1	TRBD1	TGTGCCAGCAGCCAGCCGGGACAGGGGGTAGGGGAGCAGTTCTTC	CASSQPGQGVGEQFF
TRBV5-6	NA	TRBJ2-3	NA	TGTGCCAGCAGCTTGGCTCCGACATTCTTAGCAGATACGCAGTATTTT	CASSLAPTFLADTQYF
TRBV5-4	NA	TRBJ2-3	NA	TGTGCCAGCAGCTTGGAAATCGGCACAGATACGCAGTATTTT	CASSLEIGTDTQYF
TRBV28	once	TRBJ1-1	NA	TGTGCCAGCAGTGCGAGGGGGGTCAACACTGAAGCTTTCTTT	CASSARGVNTEAFF
TRBV15	NA	TRBJ2-1	NA	TGTGCCACCAGCAGCGGTAAGTGGAATGAGCAGTTCTTC	CATSSGKWNEQFF
TRBV4-1	NA	TRBJ1-5	TRBD1	TGCGCCAGCAGCCAAGAGCCGGGACAGGGAGGTCAGCCCCAGCATTTT	CASSQEPGQGGQPQHF
TRBV19	NA	TRBJ1-4	NA	TGTGCCAGTAGTCCCCGGGACGAGGCTACTAATGAAAAACTGTTTTTT	CASSPRDEATNEKLFF
TRBV29-1	NA	TRBJ2-3	NA	TGCAGCGTTGCCTCCGACGGAGCAGATACGCAGTATTTT	CSVASDGADTQYF
TRBV4-2	few	TRBJ2-1	TRBD2	TGTGCCAGCAGCCACCCCTCGGGGAGGACTAGCGGGGGCTCCTACAATGAGCAGTTCTTC	CASSHPSGRTSGGSYNEQFF
TRBV19	NA	TRBJ2-1	NA	TGTGCCAGTAGTAGGGCAGGCGGCTCCTACAATGAGCAGTTCTTC	CASSRAGGSYNEQFF
TRBV13	once	TRBJ2-1	NA	TGTGCCAGCAGCTTAGGGAGCTCCTACAATGAGCAGTTCTTC	CASSLGSSYNEQFF
TRBV7-2	NA	TRBJ1-1	NA	TGTGCCAGCAGGGTATCAGGCTACACTGAAGCTTTCTTT	CASRVSGYTEAFF
TRBV6-7	NA	TRBJ2-7	NA	TGTGCCAGCAGTTACGAGATTAAGTCGGCCCACCGCAGGCTCTCCTACGAGCAGTACTTC	CASSYEIKSAHRRLSYEQYF
TRBV7-6	few	TRBJ1-2	NA	TGTGCCAGCAGGCCCGCTCGACAGGTTCGCTACACCTTC	CASRPARQVRYTF
TRBV15	NA	TRBJ2-7	NA	TGTGCCACCAGCAGAGAAGGGTACGAGCAGTACTTC	CATSREGYEQYF
TRBV7-8	NA	TRBJ2-5	NA	TGTGCCAGCAGCTTAGCAGGGGCAGGGAAAGAGACCCAGTACTTC	CASSLAGAGKETQYF
TRBV28	medium-sized	TRBJ1-1	NA	TGTGCCAGCAGTTTTAGGGCGGGGAACACTGAAGCTTTCTTT	CASSFRAGNTEAFF
TRBV6-5	NA	TRBJ1-1	NA	TGTGCCAGCAGTTACCAGGATCAGGGTGTCGTCACTGAAGCTTTCTTT	CASSYQDQGVVTEAFF
TRBV5-5	NA	TRBJ2-7	NA	TGTGCCAGCAGCATAGCCCGGGGCCAGTACGAGCAGTACTTC	CASSIARGQYEQYF